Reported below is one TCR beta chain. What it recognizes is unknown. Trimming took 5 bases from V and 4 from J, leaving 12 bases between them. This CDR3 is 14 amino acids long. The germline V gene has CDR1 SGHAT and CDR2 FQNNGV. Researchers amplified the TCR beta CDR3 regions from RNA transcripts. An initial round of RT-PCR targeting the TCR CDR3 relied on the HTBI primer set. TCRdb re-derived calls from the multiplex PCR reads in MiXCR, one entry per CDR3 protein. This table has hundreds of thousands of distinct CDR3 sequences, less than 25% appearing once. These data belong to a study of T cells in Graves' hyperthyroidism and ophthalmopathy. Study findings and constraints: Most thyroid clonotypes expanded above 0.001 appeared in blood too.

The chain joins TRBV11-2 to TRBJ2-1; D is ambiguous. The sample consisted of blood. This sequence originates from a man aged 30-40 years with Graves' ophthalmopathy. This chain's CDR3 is CASSTSLGYNEQFF. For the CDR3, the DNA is TGTGCCAGCAGCACCTCCCTGGGGTACAATGAGCAGTTCTTC.